The present T cell receptor (beta chain) was sequenced within a study of cytomegalovirus exposure and HLA in healthy donors. Study-wide results and caveats: The authors enumerated roughly 180 TCR beta chains as linked to cytomegalovirus. Per a prior analysis, the majority of TCR beta V segments were productive roughly 87% or roughly 30% of the time. When analyzed later, the rates of TCR association showed variation by HLA locus, with DRB1 the most and HLA-C the fewest.

About this clone: The antigen remains unidentified.

The V end lost 3 bases, the J end lost 7 bases, and 11 bases lay between the germline ends. The V gene's germline CDR1 is SGDLS and CDR2 YYNGEE. The CDR3 length is 14 residues. Vbeta (60) and Jbeta (13) primers were used in the PCR. Using immunoSEQ multiplex PCR, the repertoire was profiled, and TCRdb retains in-frame clones only, with some absent. The repertoire table contains just under 90,000 clones. The clonotype comes from a girl aged 10 to 17 in good health and CMV-seropositive. V and J are TRBV9 and TRBJ1-6, with a tentative D call TRBD1 (5 bases). The specimen sequenced was PBMCs. In nucleotides, the CDR3 is TGTGCCAGCAGCGAGTCACCAGGGAATTCACCCCTCCACTTT. Amino acid sequence: CASSESPGNSPLHF. The entire variable domain, with the rest obtained from reference TRBV9 and TRBJ1-6, is as follows: DSGVTQTPKHLITATGQRVTLRCSPRSGDLSVYWYQQSLDQGLQFLIQYYNGEERAKGNILERFSAQQFPDLHSELNLSSLELGDSALYFCASSESPGNSPLHFGNGTRLTVT.